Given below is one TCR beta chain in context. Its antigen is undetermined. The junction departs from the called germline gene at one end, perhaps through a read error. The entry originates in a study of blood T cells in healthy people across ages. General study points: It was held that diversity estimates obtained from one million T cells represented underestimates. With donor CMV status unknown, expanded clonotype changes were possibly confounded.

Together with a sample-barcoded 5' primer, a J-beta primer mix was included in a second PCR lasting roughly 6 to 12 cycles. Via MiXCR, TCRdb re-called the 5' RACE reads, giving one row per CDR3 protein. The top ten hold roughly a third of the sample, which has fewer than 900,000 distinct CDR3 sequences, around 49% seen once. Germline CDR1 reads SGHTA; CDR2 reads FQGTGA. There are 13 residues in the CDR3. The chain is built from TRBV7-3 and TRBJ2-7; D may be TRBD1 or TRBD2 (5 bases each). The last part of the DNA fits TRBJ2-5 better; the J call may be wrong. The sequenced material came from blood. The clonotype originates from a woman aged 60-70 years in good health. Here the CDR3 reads CVSSSIHGGTQYF. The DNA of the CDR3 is TGTGTCAGCAGCTCCATCCATGGGGGGACCCAGTACTTC.